This T cell receptor beta chain was recorded in a study of blood T cell repertoires in COVID-19. Across the whole study: Samples taken during acute and convalescent COVID-19 were collected in the United States, Italy and Spain.

This table comes from immunoSEQ multiplex PCR, and its TCRdb copy is limited to in-frame clones, with some not included. The data hold roughly 160,000 clones, with 79% observed a single time. Per the germline V gene, CDR1 is ENHRY and CDR2 is SYGVKD. V was clipped by 8 bases and J by 3 bases, with 19 bases between them. The CDR3 runs to 15 residues. Material for sequencing was PBMCs or T cells enriched from blood (not recorded which). This sequence originates from a woman aged 70-85 years in a cohort exposed to, infected with or recovered from COVID-19 (not recorded which). The chain uses TRBV10-3 and TRBJ1-2, with D uncertain. CDR3 residues: CAIHSGETEDYGYTF. The CDR3 region has the DNA TGTGCCATCCATTCCGGGGAAACGGAGGACTATGGCTACACCTTC.